This TCR beta chain came from a study of cytomegalovirus exposure and HLA in healthy donors. Only in-frame clones appear in the TCRdb table, and some are missing; sequencing was by immunoSEQ multiplex PCR. The sample has roughly 150,000 clones; 70% to 90% are singletons. V lost 5 bases to trimming and J lost 4 bases, with 16 bases between them. Germline values: CDR1 MNHEY, CDR2 SMNVEV (reference sequence). The CDR3 totals 15 residues. Source material: PBMCs. This TCR was sampled from a man between 18 and 35 years old in good health and CMV-seropositive. The chain carries TRBV27 and TRBJ2-3; D may be TRBD2 (6 bases). The CDR3 region is CASSKGLFGADTQYF. The CDR3, as DNA: TGTGCCAGCAGTAAGGGACTCTTCGGGGCAGATACGCAGTATTTT.